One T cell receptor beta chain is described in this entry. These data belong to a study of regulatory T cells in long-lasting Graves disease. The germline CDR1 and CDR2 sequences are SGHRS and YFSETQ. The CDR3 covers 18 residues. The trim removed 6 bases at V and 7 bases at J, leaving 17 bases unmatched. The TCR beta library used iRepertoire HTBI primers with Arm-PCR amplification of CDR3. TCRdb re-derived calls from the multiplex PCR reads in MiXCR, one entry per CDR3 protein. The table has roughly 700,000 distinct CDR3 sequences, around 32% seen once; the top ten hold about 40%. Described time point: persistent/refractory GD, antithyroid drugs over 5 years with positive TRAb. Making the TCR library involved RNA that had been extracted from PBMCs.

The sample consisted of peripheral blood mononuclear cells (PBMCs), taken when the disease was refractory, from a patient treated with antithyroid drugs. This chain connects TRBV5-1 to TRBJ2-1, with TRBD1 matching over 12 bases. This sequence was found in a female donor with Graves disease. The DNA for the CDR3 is TGCGCCAGCACCGGGACAGGGGGCAGAGCGGGAGGGCCGAATGAGCAGTTCTTC. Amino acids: CASTGTGGRAGGPNEQFF.